This T cell receptor beta chain came from a study of CD8 T cells in ankylosing spondylitis. This CDR3 has 15 amino acids. CDR1 is MNHEY and CDR2 is SMNVEV in the germline V gene (reference sequence). Trimming at V came to 7 bases and at J to 7 bases, leaving 13 bases not matched to a gene. This clonotype was counted only a few times. The antigen remains undetermined. Study-level results: The authors reported significant enrichment of disease-linked clones in matched ankylosing spondylitis synovial fluid. A TCR beta motif of eight or nine highly homologous variants seemed to mark ankylosing spondylitis blood. CD8+ disease-linked clones were present at relatively low frequencies in blood. In the blood and synovial fluid of reactive arthritis, some motif variants had been previously reported.

Libraries for TCR beta were made by quantitative 5'-RACE with molecular barcodes. TCRdb fed the 5' RACE reads into MiXCR, producing one record per CDR3 protein. Of about 440,000 distinct CDR3 sequences in the sample, about 15% were seen once. Specimen: blood, either unsorted or a sorted T cell fraction (not recorded which). This rearrangement joins TRBV27 to TRBJ2-3, with 8 bases aligning to TRBD2. This clonotype originated in a male donor with ankylosing spondylitis. CDR3 sequence reads: CASIPLGTSGHTQYF. The CDR3 DNA reads as TGTGCCAGCATCCCCCTCGGAACTAGCGGCCATACGCAGTATTTT.